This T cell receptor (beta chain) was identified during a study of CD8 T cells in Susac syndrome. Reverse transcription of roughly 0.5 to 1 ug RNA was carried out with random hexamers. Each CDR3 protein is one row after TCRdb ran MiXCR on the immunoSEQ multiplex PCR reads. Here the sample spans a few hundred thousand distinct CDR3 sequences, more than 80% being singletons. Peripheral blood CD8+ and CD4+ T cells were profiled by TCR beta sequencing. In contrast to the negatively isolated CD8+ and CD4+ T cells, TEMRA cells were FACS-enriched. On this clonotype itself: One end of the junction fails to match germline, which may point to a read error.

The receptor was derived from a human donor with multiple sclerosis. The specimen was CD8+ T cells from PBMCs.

DNA of the CDR3: TGTGCCAGCACTTACGGCGGGGCAAACACCGGGGAGCTGTTTTTT. This encodes CASTYGGANTGELFF. J is TRBJ2-2 and V is TRBV6-5; possible D gene TRBD2, 6 bases. From germline, CDR1 is MNHEY and CDR2 SVGAGI. CDR3 length equals 15 residues.